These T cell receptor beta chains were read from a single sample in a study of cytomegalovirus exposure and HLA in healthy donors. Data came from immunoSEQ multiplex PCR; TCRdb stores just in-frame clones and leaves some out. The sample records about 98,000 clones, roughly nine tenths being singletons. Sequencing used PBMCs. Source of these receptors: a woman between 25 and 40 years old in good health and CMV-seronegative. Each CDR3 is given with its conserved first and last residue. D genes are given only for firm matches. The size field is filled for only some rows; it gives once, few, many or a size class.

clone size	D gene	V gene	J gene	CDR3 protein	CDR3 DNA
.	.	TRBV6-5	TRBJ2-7	CASSYSPQGGYEQYF	TGTGCCAGCAGTTACTCTCCCCAAGGGGGCTACGAGCAGTACTTC
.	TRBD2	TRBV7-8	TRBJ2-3	CASSFLLAGAADTQYF	TGTGCCAGCAGCTTTTTACTAGCGGGAGCCGCAGATACGCAGTATTTT
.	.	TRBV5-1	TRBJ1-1	CASRGRTQPGTEAFF	TGCGCCAGCAGAGGGAGGACTCAACCGGGCACTGAAGCTTTCTTT
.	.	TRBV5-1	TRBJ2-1	CASRFPGSSYNEQFF	TGCGCCAGCCGCTTTCCCGGGAGCTCCTACAATGAGCAGTTCTTC
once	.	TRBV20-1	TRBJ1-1	CSARVRGWAFF	TGCAGTGCTAGAGTCAGGGGCTGGGCTTTCTTT
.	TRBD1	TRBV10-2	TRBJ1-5	CASSESGGLNQPQHF	TGCGCCAGCAGTGAGTCAGGGGGCCTCAATCAGCCCCAGCATTTT
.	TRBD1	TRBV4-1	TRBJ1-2	CASSHGTGGGYGYTF	TGCGCCAGCAGCCACGGGACAGGGGGCGGATATGGCTACACCTTC
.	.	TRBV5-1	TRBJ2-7	CASSPGRSAIAYEQYF	TGCGCCAGCAGCCCCGGTCGATCAGCGATAGCCTACGAGCAGTACTTC
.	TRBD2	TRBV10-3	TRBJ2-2	CATTRVRTSGTGELFF	TGTGCCACCACCCGCGTGAGGACTAGCGGGACCGGGGAGCTGTTTTTT
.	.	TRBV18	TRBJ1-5	CASSPPGSSNQPQHF	TGTGCCAGCTCACCACCGGGCAGTAGCAATCAGCCCCAGCATTTT
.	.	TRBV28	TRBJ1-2	CASRSPGGYTF	TGTGCCAGCAGAAGCCCCGGTGGCTACACCTTC
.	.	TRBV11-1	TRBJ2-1	CASTPPGSEQFF	TGTGCCAGCACCCCCCCCGGTTCTGAGCAGTTCTTC
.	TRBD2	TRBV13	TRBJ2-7	CASSPAGGRDEQYF	TGTGCCAGCAGCCCAGCGGGCGGGAGGGACGAGCAGTACTTC
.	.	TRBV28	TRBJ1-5	CASSSGTTSNQPQHF	TGTGCCAGCAGTTCCGGGACAACTAGCAATCAGCCCCAGCATTTT
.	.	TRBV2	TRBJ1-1	CASSEGSVEAFF	TGTGCCAGCAGTGAAGGTAGCGTCGAAGCTTTCTTT
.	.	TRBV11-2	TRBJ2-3	CASGDSGYTDTQYF	TGTGCCAGCGGGGATAGCGGCTACACAGATACGCAGTATTTT
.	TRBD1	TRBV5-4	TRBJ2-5	CASSIQGYGETQYF	TGTGCCAGCAGCATACAGGGGTACGGAGAGACCCAGTACTTC
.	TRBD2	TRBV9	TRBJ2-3	CASSPGLADTDTQYF	TGTGCCAGCAGCCCAGGGCTAGCGGACACAGATACGCAGTATTTT
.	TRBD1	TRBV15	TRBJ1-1	CATSRDRDRSTEAFF	TGTGCCACCAGCAGGGACCGGGACAGGAGCACTGAAGCTTTCTTT
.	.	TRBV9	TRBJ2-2	CASSVGLGGIGELFF	TGTGCCAGCAGCGTAGGGTTAGGGGGAATCGGGGAGCTGTTTTTT
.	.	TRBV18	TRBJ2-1	CASSLQEGPGIF	TGTGCCAGCTCACTACAGGAAGGGCCCGGAATCTTC
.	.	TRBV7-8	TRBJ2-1	CASSLNGRGIGEQFF	TGTGCCAGCAGCTTAAATGGGAGGGGGATTGGTGAGCAGTTCTTC
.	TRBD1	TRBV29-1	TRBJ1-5	CSVVAGQGGPQHF	TGCAGCGTTGTCGCGGGACAGGGAGGACCCCAGCATTTT
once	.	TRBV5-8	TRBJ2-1	CASSLVSNEQFF	TGTGCCAGCAGCTTGGTTTCTAATGAGCAGTTCTTC
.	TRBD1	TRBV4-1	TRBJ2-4	CASSPSGGVAKNIQYF	TGCGCCAGCAGCCCCTCAGGGGGAGTAGCCAAAAACATTCAGTACTTC
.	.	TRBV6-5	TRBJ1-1	CAVPRGGTEAFF	TGTGCCGTCCCCCGGGGTGGGACTGAAGCTTTCTTT
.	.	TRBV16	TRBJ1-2	CASSQFNRADGYTF	TGTGCCAGCAGCCAATTCAACAGGGCGGATGGCTACACCTTC
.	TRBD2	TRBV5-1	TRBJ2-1	CASSLGLAGGFLYNEQFF	TGCGCCAGCAGCTTGGGCCTAGCGGGAGGGTTTCTCTACAATGAGCAGTTCTTC
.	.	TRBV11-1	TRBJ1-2	CASSLSPGFDGYTF	TGTGCCAGCAGCTTATCCCCAGGGTTCGACGGCTACACCTTC
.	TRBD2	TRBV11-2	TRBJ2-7	CASSFPTAGGRTEQYF	TGTGCCAGCAGCTTCCCCACGGCGGGAGGGAGGACCGAGCAGTACTTC
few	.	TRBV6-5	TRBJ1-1	CASSYLAAGGGTEAFF	TGTGCCAGCAGTTATTTGGCAGCAGGAGGTGGCACTGAAGCTTTCTTT
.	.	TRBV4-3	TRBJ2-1	CASSQAGRFGTPGRRSYNEQFF	TGCGCCAGCAGCCAAGCCGGCCGCTTCGGGACTCCAGGTCGTAGGAGTTACAATGAGCAGTTCTTC
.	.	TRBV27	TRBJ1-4	CASRFRGAWEKLFF	TGTGCCAGCAGATTCAGGGGCGCGTGGGAAAAACTGTTTTTT
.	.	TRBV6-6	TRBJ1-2	CASSYPGDYGYTF	TGTGCCAGCAGTTACCCGGGGGACTATGGCTACACCTTC
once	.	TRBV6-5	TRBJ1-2	CASTATPQPLNGYTF	TGTGCCAGCACCGCAACCCCACAGCCTCTGAATGGCTACACCTTC
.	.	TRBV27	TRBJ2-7	CASRHLQGTYEQYF	TGTGCCAGCAGACACCTTCAGGGAACCTACGAGCAGTACTTC